This record looks at one T cell receptor (beta chain) sequence and its context. Antigen specificity is unknown. The CDR3 consists of 14 residues. Germline CDR1 is DFQATT and CDR2 is SNEGSKA (reference sequence). 5' RACE with UMI labels generated the TRB cDNA libraries. TCRdb re-called the 5' RACE reads, yielding one record per CDR3 amino acid sequence without DNA. This listing includes 45,000 or so distinct CDR3 sequences. The record originates from a study of CXCR3-negative and CXCR3-positive naive CD8 T cells. Study-level points and caveats: The study found CXCR3 expression partially decreased after cryopreservation and ran most assays on fresh PBMCs. Memory CD8+ cells showed much lower diversity, while both naive subsets displayed comparably high diversity. Naive cells, whether CXCR3-negative or CXCR3-positive, had similar TRBV-TRBJ usage, while memory cells differed.

Per CD8+ T cell subset, triplicate sorts of 300,000 cells each were done. Sequencing input: memory CD8+ T cells from blood. This sequence originates from a human donor in good health. Some clones in this sample may be carry-over from other donors' samples. The rearrangement uses TRBV20-1 and TRBJ2-7; TCRdb reports TRBD1, a call that lacks DNA to check it against. The CDR3 sequence is CSARGGDREDEQYF.